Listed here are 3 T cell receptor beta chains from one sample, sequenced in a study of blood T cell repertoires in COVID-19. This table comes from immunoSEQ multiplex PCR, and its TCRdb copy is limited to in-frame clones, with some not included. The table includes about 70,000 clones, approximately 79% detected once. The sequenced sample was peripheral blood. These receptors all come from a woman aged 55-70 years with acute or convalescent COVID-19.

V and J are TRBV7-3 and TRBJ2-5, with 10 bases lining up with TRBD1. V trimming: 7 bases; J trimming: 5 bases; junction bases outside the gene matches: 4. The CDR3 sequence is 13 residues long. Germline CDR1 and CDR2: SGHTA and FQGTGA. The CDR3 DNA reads TGTGCCAGCAACCTGGGACAGGGGGAGACCCAGTACTTC. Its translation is CASNLGQGETQYF.

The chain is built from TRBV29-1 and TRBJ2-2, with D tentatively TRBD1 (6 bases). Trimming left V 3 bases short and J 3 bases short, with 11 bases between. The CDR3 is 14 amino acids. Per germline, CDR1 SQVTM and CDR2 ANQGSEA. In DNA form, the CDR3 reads TGCAGCGTTGACCTGGGGGCAGACACCGGGGAGCTGTTTTTT. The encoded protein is CSVDLGADTGELFF.

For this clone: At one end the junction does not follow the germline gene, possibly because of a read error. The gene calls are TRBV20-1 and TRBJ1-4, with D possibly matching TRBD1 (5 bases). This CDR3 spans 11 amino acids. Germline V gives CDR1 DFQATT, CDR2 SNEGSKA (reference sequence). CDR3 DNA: TGTGGGGGGAGAACTAATGAAAAACTGTTTTTT. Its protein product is CGGRTNEKLFF.